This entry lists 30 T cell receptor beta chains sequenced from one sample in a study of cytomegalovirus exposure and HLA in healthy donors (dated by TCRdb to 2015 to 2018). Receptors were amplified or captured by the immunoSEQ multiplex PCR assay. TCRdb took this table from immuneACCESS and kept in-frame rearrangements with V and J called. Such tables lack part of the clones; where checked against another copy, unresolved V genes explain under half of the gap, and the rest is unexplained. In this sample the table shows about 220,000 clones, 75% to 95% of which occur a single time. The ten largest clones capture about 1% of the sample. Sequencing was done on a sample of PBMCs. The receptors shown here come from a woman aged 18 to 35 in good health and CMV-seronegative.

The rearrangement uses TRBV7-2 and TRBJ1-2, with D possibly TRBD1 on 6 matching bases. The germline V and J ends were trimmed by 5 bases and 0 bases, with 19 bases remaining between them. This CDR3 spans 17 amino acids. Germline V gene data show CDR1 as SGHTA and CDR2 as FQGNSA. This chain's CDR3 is CASSHLRLRDTNYGYTF. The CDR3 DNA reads TGTGCCAGCAGCCATCTCCGGCTACGGGACACTAACTATGGCTACACCTTC.

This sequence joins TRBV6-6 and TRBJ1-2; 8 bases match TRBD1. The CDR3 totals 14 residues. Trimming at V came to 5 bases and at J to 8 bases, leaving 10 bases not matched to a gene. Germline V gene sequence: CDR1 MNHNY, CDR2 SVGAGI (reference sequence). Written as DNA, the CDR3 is TGTGCCAGCAGTCCGACAGGGGCGGAAGAGGGCTACACCTTC. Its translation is CASSPTGAEEGYTF.

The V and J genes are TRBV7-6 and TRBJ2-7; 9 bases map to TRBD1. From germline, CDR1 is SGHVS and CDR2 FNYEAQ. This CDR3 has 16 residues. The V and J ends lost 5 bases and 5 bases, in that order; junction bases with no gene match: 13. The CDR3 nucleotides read TGTGCCAGCAGCCAGGGCCCGGGACAGGGTACCCACGAGCAGTACTTC. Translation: CASSQGPGQGTHEQYF. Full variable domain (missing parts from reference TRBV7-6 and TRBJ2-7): GAGVSQSPRYKVTKRGQDVALRCDPISGHVSLYWYRQALGQGPEFLTYFNYEAQQDKSGLPNDRFSAERPEGSISTLTIQRTEQRDSAMYRCASSQGPGQGTHEQYFGPGTRLTVT.

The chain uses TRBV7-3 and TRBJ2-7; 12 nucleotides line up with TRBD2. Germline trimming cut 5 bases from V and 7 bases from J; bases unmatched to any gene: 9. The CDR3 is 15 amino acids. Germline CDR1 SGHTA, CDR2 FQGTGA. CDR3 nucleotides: TGTGCCAGCAGCCCCCGACTAGCGGGAGTACAAGAGCAGTACTTC. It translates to CASSPRLAGVQEQYF.

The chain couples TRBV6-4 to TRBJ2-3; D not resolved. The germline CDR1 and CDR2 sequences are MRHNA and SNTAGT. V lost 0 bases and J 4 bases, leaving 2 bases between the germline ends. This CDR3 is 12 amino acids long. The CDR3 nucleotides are TGTGCCAGCAGTGACTCCGCAGATACGCAGTATTTT. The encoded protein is CASSDSADTQYF.

CDR3 in DNA: TGTGCTAGTGGTTTGGGACAGGGTGACGCTGGCTACACCTTC. This translates into CASGLGQGDAGYTF. This sequence joins TRBV12-5 and TRBJ1-2, with TRBD1 identical over 7 bases. The CDR3 consists of 14 residues. V was pared by 1 base and J by 7 bases, with 6 bases of the junction left unmatched. Germline CDR1 reads LGHNT; CDR2 reads FRNRAP.

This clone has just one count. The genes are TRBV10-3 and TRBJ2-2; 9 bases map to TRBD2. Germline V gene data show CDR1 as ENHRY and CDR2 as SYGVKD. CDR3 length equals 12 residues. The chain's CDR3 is CALAGSTGELFF. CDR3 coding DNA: TGTGCTCTAGCGGGAAGCACCGGGGAGCTGTTTTTT.

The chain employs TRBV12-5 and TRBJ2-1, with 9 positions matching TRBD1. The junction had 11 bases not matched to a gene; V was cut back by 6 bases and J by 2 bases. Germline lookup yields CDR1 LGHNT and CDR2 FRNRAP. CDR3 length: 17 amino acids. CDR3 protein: CASGGGARTGAYNEQFF. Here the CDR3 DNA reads TGTGCTAGTGGGGGGGGAGCGAGGACAGGGGCCTACAATGAGCAGTTCTTC.

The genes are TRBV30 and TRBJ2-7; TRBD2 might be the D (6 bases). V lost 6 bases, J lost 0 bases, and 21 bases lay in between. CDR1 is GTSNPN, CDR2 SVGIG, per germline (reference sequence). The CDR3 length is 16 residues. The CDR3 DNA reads TGTGCCTGTTCCGGGATCCTCCCCGGGAGCTCCTACGAGCAGTACTTC. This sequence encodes CACSGILPGSSYEQYF.

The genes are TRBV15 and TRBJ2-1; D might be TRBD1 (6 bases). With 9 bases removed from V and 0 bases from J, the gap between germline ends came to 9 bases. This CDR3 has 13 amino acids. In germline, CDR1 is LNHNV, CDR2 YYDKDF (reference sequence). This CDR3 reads CATNRDSYNEQFF. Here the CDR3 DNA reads TGTGCCACAAACAGGGACTCCTACAATGAGCAGTTCTTC.

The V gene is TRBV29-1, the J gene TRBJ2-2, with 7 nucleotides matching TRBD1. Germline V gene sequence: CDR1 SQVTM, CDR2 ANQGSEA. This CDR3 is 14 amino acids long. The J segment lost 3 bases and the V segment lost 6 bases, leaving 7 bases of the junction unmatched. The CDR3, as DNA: TGCAGCGTCCATGACAGGGTGGACACCGGGGAGCTGTTTTTT. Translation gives CSVHDRVDTGELFF.

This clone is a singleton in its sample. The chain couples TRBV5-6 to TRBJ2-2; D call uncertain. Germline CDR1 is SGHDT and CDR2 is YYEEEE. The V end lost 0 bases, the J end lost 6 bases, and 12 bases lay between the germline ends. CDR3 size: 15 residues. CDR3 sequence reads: CASSLAARRAGELFF. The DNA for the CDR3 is TGTGCCAGCAGCTTGGCCGCCAGGCGTGCCGGGGAGCTGTTTTTT.

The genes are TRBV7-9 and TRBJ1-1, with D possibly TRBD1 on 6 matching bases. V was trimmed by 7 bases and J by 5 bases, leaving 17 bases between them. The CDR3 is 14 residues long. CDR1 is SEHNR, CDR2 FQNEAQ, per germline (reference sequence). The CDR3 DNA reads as TGTGCCAGCAATTTCCTGTTAGGGGGAACTGAAGCTTTCTTT. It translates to CASNFLLGGTEAFF.

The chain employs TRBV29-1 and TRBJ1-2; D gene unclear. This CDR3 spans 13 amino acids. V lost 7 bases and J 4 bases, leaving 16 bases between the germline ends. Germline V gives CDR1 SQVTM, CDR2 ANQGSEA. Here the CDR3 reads CSADSSEGYGYTF. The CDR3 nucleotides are TGCAGCGCCGACTCGAGCGAGGGCTATGGCTACACCTTC. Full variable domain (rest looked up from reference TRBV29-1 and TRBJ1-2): SAVISQKPSRDICQRGTSLTIQCQVDSQVTMMFWYRQQPGQSLTLIATANQGSEATYESGFVIDKFPISRPNLTFSTLTVSNMSPEDSSIYLCSADSSEGYGYTFGSGTRLTVV.

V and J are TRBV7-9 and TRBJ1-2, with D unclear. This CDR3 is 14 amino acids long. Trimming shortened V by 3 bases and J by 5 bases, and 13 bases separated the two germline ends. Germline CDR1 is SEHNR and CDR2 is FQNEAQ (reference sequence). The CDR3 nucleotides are TGTGCCAGCAGCTTTGCAGGAAAAAGATATGGCTACACCTTC. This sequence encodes CASSFAGKRYGYTF. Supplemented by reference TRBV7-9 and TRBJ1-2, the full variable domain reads DTGVSQNPRHKITKRGQNVTFRCDPISEHNRLYWYRQTLGQGPEFLTYFQNEAQLEKSRLLSDRFSAERPKGSFSTLEIQRTEQGDSAMYLCASSFAGKRYGYTFGSGTRLTVV.

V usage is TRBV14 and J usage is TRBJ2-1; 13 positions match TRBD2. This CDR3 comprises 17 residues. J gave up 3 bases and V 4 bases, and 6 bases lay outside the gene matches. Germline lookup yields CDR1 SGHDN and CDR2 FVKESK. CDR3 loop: CASSPGLAGAGYNEQFF. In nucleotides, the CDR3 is TGTGCCAGCAGCCCCGGACTAGCGGGAGCCGGCTACAATGAGCAGTTCTTC.

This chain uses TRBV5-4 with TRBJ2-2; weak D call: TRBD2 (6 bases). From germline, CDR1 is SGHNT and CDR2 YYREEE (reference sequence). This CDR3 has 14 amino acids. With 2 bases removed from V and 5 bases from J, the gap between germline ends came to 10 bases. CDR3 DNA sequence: TGTGCCAGCAGCTTCCCCGCGGGAACCGGGGAGCTGTTTTTT. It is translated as CASSFPAGTGELFF. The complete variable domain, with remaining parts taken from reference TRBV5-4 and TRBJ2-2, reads ETGVTQSPTHLIKTRGQQVTLRCSSQSGHNTVSWYQQALGQGPQFIFQYYREEENGRGNFPPRFSGLQFPNYSSELNVNALELDDSALYLCASSFPAGTGELFFGEGSRLTVL.

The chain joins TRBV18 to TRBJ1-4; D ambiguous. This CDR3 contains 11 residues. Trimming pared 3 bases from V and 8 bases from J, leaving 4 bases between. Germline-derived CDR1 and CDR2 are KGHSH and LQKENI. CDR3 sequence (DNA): TGTGCCAGCTCACCTAGAGAAAAACTGTTTTTT. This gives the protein CASSPREKLFF. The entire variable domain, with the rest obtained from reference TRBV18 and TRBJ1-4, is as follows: NAGVMQNPRHLVRRRGQEARLRCSPMKGHSHVYWYRQLPEEGLKFMVYLQKENIIDESGMPKERFSAEFPKEGPSILRIQQVVRGDSAAYFCASSPREKLFFGSGTQLSVL.

As DNA, the CDR3 is TGTGCCAGCAGTCCCGGAGCTTCTGTCGGCTACACCTTC. Protein product: CASSPGASVGYTF. The chain employs TRBV6-1 and TRBJ1-2; the D is unclear. V dropped 5 bases and J dropped 8 bases, with 15 bases sitting between them. Germline assignment: CDR1 MNHNS and CDR2 SASEGT. The CDR3 is made up of 13 amino acids.

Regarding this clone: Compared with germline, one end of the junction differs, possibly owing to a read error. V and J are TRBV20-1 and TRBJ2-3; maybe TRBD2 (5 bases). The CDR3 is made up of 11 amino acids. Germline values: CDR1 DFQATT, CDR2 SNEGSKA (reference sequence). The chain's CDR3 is CSARSGLPLVF. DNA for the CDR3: TGCAGTGCTAGATCCGGACTCCCTCTGGTTTTT.

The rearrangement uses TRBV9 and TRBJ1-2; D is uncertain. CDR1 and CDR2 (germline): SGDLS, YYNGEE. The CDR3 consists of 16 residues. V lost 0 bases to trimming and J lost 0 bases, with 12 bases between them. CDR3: CASSVEVTRSNYGYTF. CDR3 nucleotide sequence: TGTGCCAGCAGCGTAGAGGTGACACGCTCTAACTATGGCTACACCTTC. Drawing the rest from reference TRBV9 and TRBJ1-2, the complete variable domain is DSGVTQTPKHLITATGQRVTLRCSPRSGDLSVYWYQQSLDQGLQFLIQYYNGEERAKGNILERFSAQQFPDLHSELNLSSLELGDSALYFCASSVEVTRSNYGYTFGSGTRLTVV.

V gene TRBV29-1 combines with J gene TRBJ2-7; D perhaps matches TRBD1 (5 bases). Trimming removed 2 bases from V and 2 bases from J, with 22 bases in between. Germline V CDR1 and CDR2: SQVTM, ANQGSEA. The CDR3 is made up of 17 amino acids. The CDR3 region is CSVELASPGSGTYEQYF. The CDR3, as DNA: TGCAGCGTTGAATTGGCGAGCCCAGGGTCGGGCACCTACGAGCAGTACTTC.

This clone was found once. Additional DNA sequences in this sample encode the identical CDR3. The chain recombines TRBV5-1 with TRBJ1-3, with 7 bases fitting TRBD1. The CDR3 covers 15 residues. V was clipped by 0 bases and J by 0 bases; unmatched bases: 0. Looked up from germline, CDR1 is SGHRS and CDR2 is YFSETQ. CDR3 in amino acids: CASSLAGGSGNTIYF. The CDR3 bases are TGCGCCAGCAGCTTGGCAGGGGGCTCTGGAAACACCATATATTTT.

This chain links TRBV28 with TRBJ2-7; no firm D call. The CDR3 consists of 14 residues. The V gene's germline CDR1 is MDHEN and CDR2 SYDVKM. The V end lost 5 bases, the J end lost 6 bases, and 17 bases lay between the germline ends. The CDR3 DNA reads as TGTGCCAGCAGTCTCCAATTCAGGTCCGGCGAGCAGTACTTC. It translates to CASSLQFRSGEQYF.

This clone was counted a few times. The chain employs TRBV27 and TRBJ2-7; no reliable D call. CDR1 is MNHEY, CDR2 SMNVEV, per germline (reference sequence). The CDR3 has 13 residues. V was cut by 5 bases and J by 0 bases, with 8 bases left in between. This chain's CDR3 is CASSLAASYEQYF. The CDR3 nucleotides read TGTGCCAGCAGTCTGGCGGCCTCCTACGAGCAGTACTTC.

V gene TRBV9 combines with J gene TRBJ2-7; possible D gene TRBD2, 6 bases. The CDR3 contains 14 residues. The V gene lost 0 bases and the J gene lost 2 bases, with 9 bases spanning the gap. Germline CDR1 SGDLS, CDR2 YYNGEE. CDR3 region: CASSVGDSTYEQYF. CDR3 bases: TGTGCCAGCAGCGTAGGGGACTCCACCTACGAGCAGTACTTC.

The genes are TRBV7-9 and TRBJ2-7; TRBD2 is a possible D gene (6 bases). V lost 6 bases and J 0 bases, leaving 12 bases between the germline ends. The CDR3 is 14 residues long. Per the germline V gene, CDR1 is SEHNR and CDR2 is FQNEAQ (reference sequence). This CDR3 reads CASSPLGGSYEQYF. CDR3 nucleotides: TGTGCCAGCAGTCCGCTGGGAGGCTCCTACGAGCAGTACTTC.

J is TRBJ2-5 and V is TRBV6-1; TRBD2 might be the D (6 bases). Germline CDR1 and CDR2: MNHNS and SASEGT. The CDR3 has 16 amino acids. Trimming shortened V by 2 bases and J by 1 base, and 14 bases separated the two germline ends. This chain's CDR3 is CASSERGSGLQETQYF. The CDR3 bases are TGTGCCAGCAGTGAACGGGGGTCAGGCCTCCAAGAGACCCAGTACTTC.

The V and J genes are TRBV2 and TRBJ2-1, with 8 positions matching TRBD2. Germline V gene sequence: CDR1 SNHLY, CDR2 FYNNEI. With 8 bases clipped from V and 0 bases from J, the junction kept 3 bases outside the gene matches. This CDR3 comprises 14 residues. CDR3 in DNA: TGTGCCAGCGCGAGCGGGAGCTCCTACAATGAGCAGTTCTTC. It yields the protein CASASGSSYNEQFF.

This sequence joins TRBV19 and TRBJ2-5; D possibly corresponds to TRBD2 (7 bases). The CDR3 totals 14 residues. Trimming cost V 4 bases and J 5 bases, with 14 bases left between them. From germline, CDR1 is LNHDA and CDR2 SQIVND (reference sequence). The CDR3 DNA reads TGTGCCAGTAGTAGGGGGGGGCGCGGGGAGACCCAGTACTTC. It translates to CASSRGGRGETQYF.